The sample holds one count of the clone carrying this T cell receptor (beta chain). Its matching antigen is unknown. It was with 60 Vbeta and 13 Jbeta primers that the PCR ran. Only in-frame clones appear in the TCRdb table, and some are missing; sequencing was by immunoSEQ multiplex PCR. The table records roughly 100,000 clones, about 80% of them present only once. This sample was included in a study of cytomegalovirus exposure and HLA in healthy donors. Regarding the study as a whole: Information on immune exposure was restricted to one variable (CMV serostatus).

Germline CDR1 and CDR2: SGHRS and YFSETQ. The length of the CDR3 is 13 residues. The ends were cut back, 0 bases at V and 1 base at J, with 5 bases in the middle. Material for sequencing was PBMCs. The chain employs TRBV5-1 and TRBJ2-7; unclear D gene. The TCR comes from a young woman in good health and CMV-seropositive. The CDR3 DNA reads as TGCGCCAGCAGCTTGGACAGATCCTACGAGCAGTACTTC. Its protein is CASSLDRSYEQYF.